Listed below are T cell receptor beta chains from one sample, sequenced in a study of metastatic and nonmetastatic thyroid tumors. With MiXCR, TCRdb called clones anew from the PCR reads. The sample includes roughly 70,000 clones, about 17% of them seen just once. Material: blood. Every receptor here comes from a female donor with papillary thyroid cancer or a benign thyroid nodule (not recorded which). Some clones in this sample may be carry-over from other donors' samples. Both conserved end residues are trimmed from each CDR3.

TRBJ1-5 TRBV4-2 ASSHRTGLQPQH
TRBJ2-2 TRBV7-3 ASTTTGSNTGELF
TRBJ2-1 TRBV11-2 ASSLVGLAGGVEQF
TRBJ1-2 TRBV5-1 ASSFSTYTYGYT
TRBJ1-1 TRBV20-1 SARGQTDTEAF
TRBJ2-3 TRBV5-1 ASSSGDTDTQY
TRBJ2-1 TRBV19 ASSISSGSFYEQF
TRBJ1-2 TRBV29-1 SVEASNYGYT
TRBJ2-1 TRBV6-1 ASSGIRLAGGREQF
TRBJ1-1 TRBV27 ASSQDRMNTEAF
TRBJ1-1 TRBV6-2/TRBV6-3 ASRRDTYTEAF
TRBJ1-5 TRBV5-1 ASSQDNNQPQH
TRBJ2-7 TRBV5-5 ASSLQAYSYEQY
TRBJ2-6 TRBV30 AWGGNSGANVLT
TRBJ2-5 TRBV29-1 SVEVGNQETQY
TRBJ1-2 TRBV5-1 ASSLLPGTGGGGYT